The 29 T cell receptor beta chains below come from one sample, sequenced in a study of T cells expressing NK-cell markers. From its re-call of the 5' RACE reads, TCRdb lists each CDR3 protein once, without DNA. The table lists roughly 420,000 distinct CDR3 sequences, with roughly 7.2% in the top ten. Sequencing was carried out using blood T cells: a sorted CD56 or NKG2C T cell subset, CD4+ or CD8+ T cells, or bulk PBMC T cells (not recorded which). These receptors all stem from a woman between 18 and 70 years old in good health.

The chain joins TRBV20-1 to TRBJ2-5; TCRdb proposes TRBD2, but this gene call is untestable without DNA. This CDR3 comprises 17 residues. Germline V lookup: CDR1 DFQATT, CDR2 SNEGSKA (reference sequence). The CDR3 region is CSAQNGLTSGGRETQYF.

The chain recombines TRBV11-2 with TRBJ2-3; TCRdb's D gene call, TRBD2, goes unchecked for lack of DNA. This CDR3 has 18 residues. Germline CDR1 reads SGHAT; CDR2 reads FQNNGV. CDR3 region: CASSFYRTSGSDTDTQYF. The full variable domain, with the rest looked up from reference TRBV11-2 and TRBJ2-3, is EAGVAQSPRYKIIEKRQSVAFWCNPISGHATLYWYQQILGQGPKLLIQFQNNGVVDDSQLPKDRFSAERLKGVDSTLKIQPAKLEDSAVYLCASSFYRTSGSDTDTQYFGPGTRLTVL.

This chain links TRBV20-1 with TRBJ1-6; the D call from TCRdb, TRBD1, cannot be confirmed without DNA. This CDR3 has 14 residues. Germline lookup yields CDR1 DFQATT and CDR2 SNEGSKA (reference sequence). CDR3 sequence reads: CSALRKQGNSPLHF.

The chain combines TRBV7-4 with TRBJ2-7; TCRdb selects TRBD1, and the lack of DNA leaves this call unchecked. The CDR3 length is 12 residues. Germline values: CDR1 SGHVT, CDR2 SQSDAQ. CDR3 residues: CATNRVRGEQYF.

The chain has TRBV3-1 and TRBJ1-4. The CDR3 has 12 amino acids. Per the germline V gene, CDR1 is LGHDT and CDR2 is YNNKEL (reference sequence). This CDR3 reads CASSLALGSLFF.

The CDR3 region is CAIKKGSLDTEAFF. The chain uses TRBV12-3 or TRBV12-4 and TRBJ1-1; TCRdb returns TRBD1, unconfirmable since there is no DNA. CDR3 size: 14 residues.

This sequence joins TRBV12-3 or TRBV12-4 and TRBJ2-7. CDR3 size: 13 residues. The CDR3 here is CASSLVGLLEQYF.

This chain joins TRBV18 and TRBJ1-4; TCRdb's assignment of TRBD1 cannot be checked, as there is no DNA. In germline, CDR1 is KGHSH, CDR2 LQKENI. The CDR3 has 16 amino acids. This chain's CDR3 is CASSPRLTGTDEKLFF. Full variable domain (rest looked up from reference TRBV18 and TRBJ1-4): NAGVMQNPRHLVRRRGQEARLRCSPMKGHSHVYWYRQLPEEGLKFMVYLQKENIIDESGMPKERFSAEFPKEGPSILRIQQVVRGDSAAYFCASSPRLTGTDEKLFFGSGTQLSVL.

The chain couples TRBV6-5 to TRBJ2-3; TCRdb's D call of TRBD1 is untestable without DNA. Germline lookup yields CDR1 MNHEY and CDR2 SVGAGI. The CDR3 loop spans 13 amino acids. The CDR3 sequence: CASSYKGEDTQYF.

V usage is TRBV5-6 and J usage is TRBJ2-1; lacking DNA, the TRBD2 call made by TCRdb goes unchecked. The CDR3 totals 18 residues. Germline CDR1 SGHDT, CDR2 YYEEEE. The CDR3 sequence is CASNRVPILAGIYNEQFF. Filled out from reference TRBV5-6 and TRBJ2-1, the complete variable domain reads DAGVTQSPTHLIKTRGQQVTLRCSPKSGHDTVSWYQQALGQGPQFIFQYYEEEERQRGNFPDRFSGHQFPNYSSELNVNALLLGDSALYLCASNRVPILAGIYNEQFFGPGTRLTVL.

This rearrangement joins TRBV7-2 to TRBJ2-3. Germline CDR1 SGHTA, CDR2 FQGNSA. The CDR3 covers 14 residues. The CDR3 spells CASKKTASTDTQYF.

V usage is TRBV6-2 or TRBV6-3 and J usage is TRBJ2-3; TCRdb lists TRBD2, though no DNA is available to test this call. The V gene's germline CDR1 is MNHEY and CDR2 SVGEGT. The CDR3 has 17 amino acids. CDR3 in amino acids: CASSYRLAGTSTDTQYF.

The chain links TRBV20-1 to TRBJ2-1; TCRdb returns TRBD1, unconfirmable since there is no DNA. CDR3 size: 14 residues. Germline lookup yields CDR1 DFQATT and CDR2 SNEGSKA (reference sequence). The CDR3 loop reads CSARPLGPQNEQFF.

V usage is TRBV5-6 and J usage is TRBJ2-2. CDR1 and CDR2 from the germline V gene are SGHDT and YYEEEE. This CDR3 spans 14 amino acids. CDR3 amino acids: CASTLGTATGELFF.

The V and J genes are TRBV7-9 and TRBJ1-2. There are 13 residues in the CDR3. Germline values: CDR1 SEHNR, CDR2 FQNEAQ (reference sequence). The CDR3 spells CASSSDSNYGYTF.

The chain couples TRBV6-1 to TRBJ1-1. This CDR3 contains 13 residues. The germline CDR1 and CDR2 sequences are MNHNS and SASEGT. The CDR3 protein is CASSLGEGMRAFF.

The gene calls are TRBV9 and TRBJ2-1; the D call of TRBD1 rests on TCRdb alone, since no DNA is present to check it. The CDR3 consists of 14 residues. CDR1 SGDLS and CDR2 YYNGEE come from the germline V gene. CDR3: CASSARTGGNEQFF.

The chain links TRBV7-8 to TRBJ2-1. The CDR3 loop spans 15 amino acids. From germline, CDR1 is SGHVS and CDR2 FQNEAQ. The CDR3 region is CASSPRQGPYNEQFF.

V usage is TRBV7-2 and J usage is TRBJ2-2; TCRdb proposes TRBD1, but this gene call is untestable without DNA. Germline V lookup: CDR1 SGHTA, CDR2 FQGNSA. The CDR3 runs 14 residues. Here the CDR3 reads CASSTWGDTGELFF.

The chain has TRBV10-3 and TRBJ2-3. CDR1 and CDR2 from the germline V gene are ENHRY and SYGVKD. The CDR3 has 14 amino acids. Here the CDR3 reads CAISDLGSTDTQYF.

V gene TRBV9 combines with J gene TRBJ2-2; the TCRdb D gene call, TRBD1, has no DNA to confirm it. This CDR3 contains 15 residues. Germline lookup yields CDR1 SGDLS and CDR2 YYNGEE. The CDR3 loop reads CASSVVGGGQRELFF.

The rearrangement joins TRBV12-3 or TRBV12-4 to TRBJ2-3. The CDR3 loop spans 13 amino acids. This CDR3 reads CASSLDGTDTQYF.

The chain couples TRBV9 to TRBJ2-1; TCRdb lists TRBD2, though no DNA is available to test this call. The CDR3 is 15 amino acids. Germline CDR1 and CDR2: SGDLS and YYNGEE. The CDR3 reads CASSVAGTSGNEQFF.

The chain uses TRBV20-1 and TRBJ1-4; TCRdb designates TRBD1, a call that cannot be tested without DNA. Germline V lookup: CDR1 DFQATT, CDR2 SNEGSKA (reference sequence). The CDR3 sequence is 13 residues long. The CDR3 spells CSALRQGYEKLFF.

The gene calls are TRBV7-9 and TRBJ2-5. This CDR3 is built from 14 residues. Germline CDR1 and CDR2: SEHNR and FQNEAQ (reference sequence). CDR3 sequence: CASSSTRLKETQYF.

This chain uses TRBV30 with TRBJ2-7. CDR1 and CDR2 from the germline V gene are GTSNPN and SVGIG (reference sequence). This CDR3 has 17 amino acids. CDR3 sequence: CAWTVARLSHSPPEQYF.

V and J are TRBV5-1 and TRBJ2-3; there is no DNA to check the TCRdb D call of TRBD1. The CDR3 sequence is 13 residues long. The germline V gene has CDR1 SGHRS and CDR2 YFSETQ. The CDR3 protein is CASIGGAGDTQYF.

The V gene is TRBV18, the J gene TRBJ2-7; TCRdb proposes TRBD1, but this gene call is untestable without DNA. Germline V gene sequence: CDR1 KGHSH, CDR2 LQKENI. The CDR3 runs 15 residues. CDR3 protein: CASSPSAGTTYEQYF.

The chain is built from TRBV5-1 and TRBJ2-5; TCRdb lists TRBD2, though no DNA is available to test this call. The CDR3 covers 13 residues. The germline CDR1 and CDR2 sequences are SGHRS and YFSETQ. CDR3: CASSSLEGETQYF.